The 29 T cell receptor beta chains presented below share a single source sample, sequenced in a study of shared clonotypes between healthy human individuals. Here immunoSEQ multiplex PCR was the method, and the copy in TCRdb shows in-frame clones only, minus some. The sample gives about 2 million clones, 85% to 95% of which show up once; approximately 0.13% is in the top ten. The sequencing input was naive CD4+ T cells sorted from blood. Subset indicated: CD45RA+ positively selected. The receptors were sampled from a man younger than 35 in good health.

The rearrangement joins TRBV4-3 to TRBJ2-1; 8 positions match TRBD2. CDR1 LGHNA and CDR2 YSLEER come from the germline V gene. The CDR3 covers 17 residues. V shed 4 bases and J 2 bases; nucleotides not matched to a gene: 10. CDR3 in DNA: TGCGCCAGCAGCCCACGGGGGCCGGGAGGGCCCTACAATGAGCAGTTCTTC. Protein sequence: CASSPRGPGGPYNEQFF.

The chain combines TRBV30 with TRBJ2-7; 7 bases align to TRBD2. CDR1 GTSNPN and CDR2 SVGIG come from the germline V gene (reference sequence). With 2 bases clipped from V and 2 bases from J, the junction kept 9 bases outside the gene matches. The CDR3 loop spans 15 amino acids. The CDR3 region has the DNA TGTGCCTGGAGTTGGAGCGGGGCCTTTACCTACGAGCAGTACTTC. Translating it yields CAWSWSGAFTYEQYF.

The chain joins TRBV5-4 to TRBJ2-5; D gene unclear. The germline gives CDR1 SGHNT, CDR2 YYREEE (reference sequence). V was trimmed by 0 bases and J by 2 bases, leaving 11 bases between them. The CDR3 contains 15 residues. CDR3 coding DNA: TGTGCCAGCAGCTTGGCCATACATAGTCAAGAGACCCAGTACTTC. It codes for CASSLAIHSQETQYF. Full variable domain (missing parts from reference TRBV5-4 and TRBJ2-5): ETGVTQSPTHLIKTRGQQVTLRCSSQSGHNTVSWYQQALGQGPQFIFQYYREEENGRGNFPPRFSGLQFPNYSSELNVNALELDDSALYLCASSLAIHSQETQYFGPGTRLLVL.

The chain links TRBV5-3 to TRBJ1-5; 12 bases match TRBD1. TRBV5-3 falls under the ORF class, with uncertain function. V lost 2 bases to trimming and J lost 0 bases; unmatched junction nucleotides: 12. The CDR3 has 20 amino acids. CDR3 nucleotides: TGTGCCAGAAGCTTCCGGGGACAGGGGGCTATTTGGGATAGCAATCAGCCCCAGCATTTT. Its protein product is CARSFRGQGAIWDSNQPQHF.

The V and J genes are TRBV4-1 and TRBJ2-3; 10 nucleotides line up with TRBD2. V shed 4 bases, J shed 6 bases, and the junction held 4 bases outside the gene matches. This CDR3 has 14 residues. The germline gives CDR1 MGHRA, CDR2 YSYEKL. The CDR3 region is CASSLRTSGDTQYF. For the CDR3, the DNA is TGCGCCAGCAGCCTCAGGACTAGCGGCGATACGCAGTATTTT.

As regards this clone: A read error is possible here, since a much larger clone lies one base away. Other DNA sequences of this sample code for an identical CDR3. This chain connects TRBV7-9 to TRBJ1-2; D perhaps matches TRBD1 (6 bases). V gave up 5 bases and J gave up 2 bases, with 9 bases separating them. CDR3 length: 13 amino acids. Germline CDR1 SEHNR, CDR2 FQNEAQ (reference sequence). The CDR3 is CASSPTGNYGYTF. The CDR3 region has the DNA TGTGCCAGCAGCCCAACAGGGAACTATGGCTACACCTTC. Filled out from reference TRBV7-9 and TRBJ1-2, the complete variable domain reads DTGVSQNPRHKITKRGQNVTFRCDPISEHNRLYWYRQTLGQGPEFLTYFQNEAQLEKSRLLSDRFSAERPKGSFSTLEIQRTEQGDSAMYLCASSPTGNYGYTFGSGTRLTVV.

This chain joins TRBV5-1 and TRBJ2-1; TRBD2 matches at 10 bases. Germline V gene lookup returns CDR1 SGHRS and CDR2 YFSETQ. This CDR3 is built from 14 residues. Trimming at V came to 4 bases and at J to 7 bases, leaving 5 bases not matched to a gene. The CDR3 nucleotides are TGCGCCAGCAGCCTAAGGACTAGCGGTAATGAGCAGTTCTTC. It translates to CASSLRTSGNEQFF.

The CDR3 DNA reads as TGCGCCAGCAGTGGGGGAAAGGGACAGGGGGCGCCTTACGAGCAGTACTTC. Its translation is CASSGGKGQGAPYEQYF. This rearrangement joins TRBV10-2 to TRBJ2-7, with 12 bases aligning to TRBD1. Per the germline V gene, CDR1 is WSHSY and CDR2 is SAAADI. There are 17 residues in the CDR3. V lost 4 bases to trimming and J lost 4 bases; unmatched junction nucleotides: 11.

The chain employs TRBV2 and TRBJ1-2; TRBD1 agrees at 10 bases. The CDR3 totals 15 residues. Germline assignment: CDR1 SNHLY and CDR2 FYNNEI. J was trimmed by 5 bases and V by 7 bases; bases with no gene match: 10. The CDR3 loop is CASKVRTGGSYGYTF. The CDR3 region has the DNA TGTGCCAGCAAAGTGAGGACAGGGGGAAGTTATGGCTACACCTTC.

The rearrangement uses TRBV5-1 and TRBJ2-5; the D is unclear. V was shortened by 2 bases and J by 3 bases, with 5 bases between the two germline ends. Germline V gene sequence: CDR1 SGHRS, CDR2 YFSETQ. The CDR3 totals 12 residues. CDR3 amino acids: CASSFGKETQYF. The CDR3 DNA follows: TGCGCCAGCAGCTTCGGTAAAGAGACCCAGTACTTC.

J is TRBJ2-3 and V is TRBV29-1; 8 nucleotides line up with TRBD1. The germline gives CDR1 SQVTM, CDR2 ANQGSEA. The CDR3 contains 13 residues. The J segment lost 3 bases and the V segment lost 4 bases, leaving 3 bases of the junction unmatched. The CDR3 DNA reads TGCAGCGTTGGGGACAGGAAAACAGATACGCAGTATTTT. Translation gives CSVGDRKTDTQYF.

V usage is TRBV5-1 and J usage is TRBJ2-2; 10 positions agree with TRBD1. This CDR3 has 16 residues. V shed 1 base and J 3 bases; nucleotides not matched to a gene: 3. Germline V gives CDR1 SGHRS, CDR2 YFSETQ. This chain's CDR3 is CASSLLGTGDTGELFF. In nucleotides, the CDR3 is TGCGCCAGCAGCTTGTTGGGGACAGGGGACACCGGGGAGCTGTTTTTT.

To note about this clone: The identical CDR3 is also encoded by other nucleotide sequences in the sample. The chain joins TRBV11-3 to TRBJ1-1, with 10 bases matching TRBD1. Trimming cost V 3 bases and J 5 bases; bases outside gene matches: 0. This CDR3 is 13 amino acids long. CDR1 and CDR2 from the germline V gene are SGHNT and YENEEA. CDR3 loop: CASSLDRGTEAFF. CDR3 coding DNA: TGTGCCAGCAGCTTGGACAGGGGGACTGAAGCTTTCTTT.

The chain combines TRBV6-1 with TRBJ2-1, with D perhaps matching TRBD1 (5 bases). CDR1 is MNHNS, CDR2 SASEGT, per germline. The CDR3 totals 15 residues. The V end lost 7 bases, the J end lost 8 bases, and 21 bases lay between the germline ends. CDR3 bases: TGTGCCAGCAATGTCGGACACCAAAAGGTCCATGAGCAGTTCTTC. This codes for CASNVGHQKVHEQFF.

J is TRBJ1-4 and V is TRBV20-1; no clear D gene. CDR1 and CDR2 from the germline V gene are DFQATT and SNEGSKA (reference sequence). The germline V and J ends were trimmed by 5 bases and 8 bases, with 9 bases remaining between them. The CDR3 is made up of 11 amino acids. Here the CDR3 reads CSAETQEKLFF. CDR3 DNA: TGCAGTGCTGAAACACAGGAAAAACTGTTTTTT.

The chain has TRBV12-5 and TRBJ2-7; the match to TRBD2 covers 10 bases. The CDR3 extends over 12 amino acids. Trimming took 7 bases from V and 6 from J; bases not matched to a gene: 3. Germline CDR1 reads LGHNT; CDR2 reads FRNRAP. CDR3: CASELAGSEQYF. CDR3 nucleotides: TGTGCTAGTGAACTAGCGGGAAGCGAGCAGTACTTC.

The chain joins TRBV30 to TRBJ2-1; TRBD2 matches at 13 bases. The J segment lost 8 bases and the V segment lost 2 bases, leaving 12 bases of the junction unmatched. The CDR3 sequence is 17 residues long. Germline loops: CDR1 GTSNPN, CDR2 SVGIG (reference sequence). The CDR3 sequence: CAWSTRRTSGSLDEQFF. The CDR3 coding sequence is TGTGCCTGGAGTACACGACGGACTAGCGGGAGTTTGGATGAGCAGTTCTTC.

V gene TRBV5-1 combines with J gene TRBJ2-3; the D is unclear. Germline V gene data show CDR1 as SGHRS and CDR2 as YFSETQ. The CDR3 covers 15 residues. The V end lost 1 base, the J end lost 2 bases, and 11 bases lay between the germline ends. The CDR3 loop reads CASSLSSLITDTQYF. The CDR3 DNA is TGCGCCAGCAGCTTGAGTTCGCTCATCACAGATACGCAGTATTTT.

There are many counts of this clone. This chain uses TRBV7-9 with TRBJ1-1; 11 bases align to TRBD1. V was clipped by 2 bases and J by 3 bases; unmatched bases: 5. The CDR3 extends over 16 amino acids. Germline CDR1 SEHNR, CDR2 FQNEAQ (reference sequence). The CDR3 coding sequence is TGTGCCAGCAGCTTAACTGGACAGGGGGCTTACACTGAAGCTTTCTTT. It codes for CASSLTGQGAYTEAFF.

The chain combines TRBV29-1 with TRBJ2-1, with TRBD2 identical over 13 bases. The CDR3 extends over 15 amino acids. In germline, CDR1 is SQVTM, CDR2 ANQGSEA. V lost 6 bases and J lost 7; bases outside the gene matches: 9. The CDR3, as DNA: TGCAGCGTCGCTACCGGGACTAGCGGGACAAATGAGCAGTTCTTC. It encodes CSVATGTSGTNEQFF.

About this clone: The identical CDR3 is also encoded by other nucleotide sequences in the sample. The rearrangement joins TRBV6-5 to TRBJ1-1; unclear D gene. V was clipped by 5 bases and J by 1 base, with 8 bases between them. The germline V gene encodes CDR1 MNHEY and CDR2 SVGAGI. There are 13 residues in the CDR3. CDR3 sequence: CASSREENTEAFF. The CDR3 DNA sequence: TGTGCCAGCAGTAGGGAGGAGAACACTGAAGCTTTCTTT.

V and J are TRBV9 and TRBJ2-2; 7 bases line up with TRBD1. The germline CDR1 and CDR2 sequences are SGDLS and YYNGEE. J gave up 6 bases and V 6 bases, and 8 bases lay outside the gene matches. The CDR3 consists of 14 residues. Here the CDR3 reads CASNPQGLPGELFF. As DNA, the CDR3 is TGTGCCAGCAATCCACAGGGGCTCCCCGGGGAGCTGTTTTTT. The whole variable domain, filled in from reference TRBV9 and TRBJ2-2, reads DSGVTQTPKHLITATGQRVTLRCSPRSGDLSVYWYQQSLDQGLQFLIQYYNGEERAKGNILERFSAQQFPDLHSELNLSSLELGDSALYFCASNPQGLPGELFFGEGSRLTVL.

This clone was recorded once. The CDR3 loop reads CASSQGAGANVDTQYF. CDR3 coding DNA: TGTGCCAGCAGCCAAGGGGCCGGGGCCAACGTAGATACGCAGTATTTT. V is TRBV4-2 and J is TRBJ2-3; D tentatively reads TRBD1 or TRBD2 (5 bases each). Germline V gene sequence: CDR1 LGHNA, CDR2 YNFKEQ. The CDR3 covers 16 residues. Trimming took 1 base from V and 5 from J, leaving 16 bases between them.

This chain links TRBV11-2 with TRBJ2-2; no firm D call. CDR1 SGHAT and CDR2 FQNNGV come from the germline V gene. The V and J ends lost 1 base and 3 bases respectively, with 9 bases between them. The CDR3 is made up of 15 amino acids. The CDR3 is CASSLVYGHTGELFF. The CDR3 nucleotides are TGTGCCAGCAGCTTAGTGTACGGACACACCGGGGAGCTGTTTTTT.

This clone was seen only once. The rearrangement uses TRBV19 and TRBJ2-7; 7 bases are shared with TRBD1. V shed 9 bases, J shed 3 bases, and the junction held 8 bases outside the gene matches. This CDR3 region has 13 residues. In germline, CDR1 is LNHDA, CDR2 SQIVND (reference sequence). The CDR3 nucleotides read TGTGCCAGCAGACCGGGACAGCACTACGAGCAGTACTTC. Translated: CASRPGQHYEQYF.

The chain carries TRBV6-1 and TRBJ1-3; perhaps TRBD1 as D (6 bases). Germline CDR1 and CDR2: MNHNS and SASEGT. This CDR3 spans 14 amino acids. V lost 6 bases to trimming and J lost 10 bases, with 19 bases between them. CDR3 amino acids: CASRADYYRATIYF. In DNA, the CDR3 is TGTGCCAGCAGGGCAGACTATTACAGGGCGACCATATATTTT.

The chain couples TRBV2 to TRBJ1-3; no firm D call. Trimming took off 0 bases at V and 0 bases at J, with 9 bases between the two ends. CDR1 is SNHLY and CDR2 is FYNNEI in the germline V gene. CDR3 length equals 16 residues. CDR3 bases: TGTGCCAGCAGTGAAGCATGGATTAGCTCTGGAAACACCATATATTTT. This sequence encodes CASSEAWISSGNTIYF.

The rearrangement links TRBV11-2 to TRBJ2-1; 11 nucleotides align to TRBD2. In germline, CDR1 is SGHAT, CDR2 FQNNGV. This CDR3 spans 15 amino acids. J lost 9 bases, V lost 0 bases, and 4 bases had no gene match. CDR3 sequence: CASSLELAGVVEQFF. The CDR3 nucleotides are TGTGCCAGCAGCTTAGAACTAGCGGGAGTAGTTGAGCAGTTCTTC.

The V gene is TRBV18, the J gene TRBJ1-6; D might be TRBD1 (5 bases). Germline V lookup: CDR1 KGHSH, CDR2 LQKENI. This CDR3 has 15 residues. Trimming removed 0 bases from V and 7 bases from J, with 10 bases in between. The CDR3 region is CASSPPQGTNSPLHF. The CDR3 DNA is TGTGCCAGCTCACCACCGCAGGGCACCAATTCACCCCTCCACTTT. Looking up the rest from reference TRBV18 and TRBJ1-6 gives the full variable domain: NAGVMQNPRHLVRRRGQEARLRCSPMKGHSHVYWYRQLPEEGLKFMVYLQKENIIDESGMPKERFSAEFPKEGPSILRIQQVVRGDSAAYFCASSPPQGTNSPLHFGNGTRLTVT.